The 20 T cell receptor beta chains below come from one sample, sequenced in a study of blood T cell repertoires in COVID-19 (dated by TCRdb to the early 2020s). The library was made by the immunoSEQ multiplex PCR assay. Drawn from immuneACCESS, this table holds only the in-frame rearrangements with V and J called that TCRdb kept. Clones are partly lost; checked studies trace under half to an unresolved V gene and leave the rest unexplained. The sample contains about 300,000 clones, approximately 90% of them found a single time. The ten biggest clones cover 6.3% of the sample. The sample consisted of peripheral blood. The receptor source for this set is a woman in her forties or fifties with COVID-19, enrolled during active disease.

The gene calls are TRBV5-1 and TRBJ1-4; TRBD1 agrees at 9 bases. CDR1 and CDR2 (germline): SGHRS, YFSETQ. V lost 0 bases, J lost 5 bases, and 2 bases stayed unmatched. The CDR3 length is 15 residues. In DNA, the CDR3 is TGCGCCAGCAGCTTGGGTGACAGGGGGAATGAAAAACTGTTTTTT. This translates into CASSLGDRGNEKLFF.

CDR3: CASSTGTGGTYEQYF. In DNA, the CDR3 is TGTGCCAGTAGTACGGGGACAGGGGGGACCTACGAGCAGTACTTC. The chain carries TRBV19 and TRBJ2-7; 11 nucleotides align to TRBD1. V shed 4 bases, J shed 2 bases, and the junction held 4 bases outside the gene matches. This CDR3 contains 15 residues. The V gene's germline CDR1 is LNHDA and CDR2 SQIVND (reference sequence).

This clone was observed once. The chain combines TRBV7-2 with TRBJ1-1; 7 bases fit TRBD1. Germline V gene sequence: CDR1 SGHTA, CDR2 FQGNSA. This CDR3 spans 15 amino acids. The junction had 6 bases not matched to a gene; V was cut back by 4 bases and J by 1 base. The CDR3 DNA sequence: TGTGCCAGCAGCTCCGGGGGACAGAGGAACACTGAAGCTTTCTTT. It specifies CASSSGGQRNTEAFF.

The chain carries TRBV5-5 and TRBJ1-1; D unresolved. The ends were cut back, 0 bases at V and 2 bases at J, with 8 bases in the middle. The length of the CDR3 is 14 residues. Germline loops: CDR1 SGHKS, CDR2 YYEKEE (reference sequence). The CDR3 reads CASSLGGFNTEAFF. The CDR3 DNA follows: TGTGCCAGCAGCTTGGGTGGCTTCAACACTGAAGCTTTCTTT.

This clone was counted once. This chain links TRBV30 with TRBJ2-1, with 8 bases that match TRBD2. The CDR3 consists of 14 residues. The J segment lost 6 bases and the V segment lost 2 bases, leaving 6 bases of the junction unmatched. The V gene's germline CDR1 is GTSNPN and CDR2 SVGIG (reference sequence). The CDR3 protein is CAWSPSGLGNEQFF. Written as DNA, the CDR3 is TGTGCCTGGAGTCCTAGCGGGTTGGGCAATGAGCAGTTCTTC.

The chain joins TRBV4-2 to TRBJ2-7; 10 nucleotides match TRBD2. Trimming took 3 bases from V and 2 from J; bases not matched to a gene: 4. Germline lookup yields CDR1 LGHNA and CDR2 YNFKEQ. CDR3 length equals 15 residues. CDR3 coding DNA: TGTGCCAGCAGCCAGGAAAGCGGGAGGGCCTACGAGCAGTACTTC. Protein product: CASSQESGRAYEQYF.

The rearrangement joins TRBV7-3 to TRBJ2-7; the D gene is possibly TRBD2 (6 bases). V lost 3 bases, J lost 2 bases, and 14 bases lay in between. Germline CDR1 is SGHTA and CDR2 is FQGTGA. The length of the CDR3 is 15 residues. CDR3 sequence (DNA): TGTGCCAGCAGCTTTGGGGGGAACGGCCCCTACGAGCAGTACTTC. Its translation: CASSFGGNGPYEQYF.

This clone has a single count. The chain joins TRBV30 to TRBJ1-3, with D perhaps matching TRBD1 (6 bases). Germline values: CDR1 GTSNPN, CDR2 SVGIG (reference sequence). This CDR3 has 15 amino acids. V gave up 2 bases and J gave up 2 bases, with 13 bases separating them. CDR3 DNA sequence: TGTGCCTGGAGTTCAAGGGGGGGAGCTGGAAACACCATATATTTT. It specifies CAWSSRGGAGNTIYF. Full variable domain (remainder filled in from reference TRBV30 and TRBJ1-3): SQTIHQWPATLVQPVGSPLSLECTVEGTSNPNLYWYRQAAGRGLQLLFYSVGIGQISSEVPQNLSASRPQDRQFILSSKKLLLSDSGFYLCAWSSRGGAGNTIYFGEGSWLTVV.

V usage is TRBV19 and J usage is TRBJ2-6; 13 bases fit TRBD2. The CDR3 consists of 17 residues. V shed 7 bases and J 4 bases; nucleotides not matched to a gene: 7. Germline CDR1 reads LNHDA; CDR2 reads SQIVND (reference sequence). The CDR3 is CASTRTSGRVGANVLTF. The CDR3 coding sequence is TGTGCCAGTACCCGTACTAGCGGGAGGGTAGGGGCCAACGTCCTGACTTTC.

This clone was counted a single time. CDR3 in DNA: TGCGCCAGCAGCCCAGTTAGCGGGAGAAACAATGAGCAGTTCTTC. Translated: CASSPVSGRNNEQFF. The genes are TRBV5-1 and TRBJ2-1; TRBD2 aligns across 9 bases. The V and J ends lost 4 bases and 5 bases, in that order; junction bases with no gene match: 7. Germline CDR1 SGHRS, CDR2 YFSETQ. The CDR3 sequence is 15 residues long.

This chain joins TRBV14 and TRBJ1-1, with 10 bases that match TRBD1. Per germline, CDR1 SGHDN and CDR2 FVKESK. V gave up 6 bases and J gave up 7 bases; unmatched junction bases: 11. The CDR3 sequence is 15 residues long. The CDR3 sequence: CASRRDRGVQGEAFF. The CDR3 DNA sequence: TGTGCCAGCAGGCGGGACAGGGGCGTACAGGGTGAAGCTTTCTTT.

The chain couples TRBV5-1 to TRBJ2-7; the D gene is possibly TRBD2 (6 bases). V lost 8 bases and J 2 bases, leaving 20 bases between the germline ends. Looked up from germline, CDR1 is SGHRS and CDR2 is YFSETQ. This CDR3 has 15 residues. CDR3 amino acids: CASTRVSGSAYEQYF. Here the CDR3 DNA reads TGCGCCAGTACTAGGGTGAGCGGGTCCGCCTACGAGCAGTACTTC. Complete variable domain (other parts from reference TRBV5-1 and TRBJ2-7): KAGVTQTPRYLIKTRGQQVTLSCSPISGHRSVSWYQQTPGQGLQFLFEYFSETQRNKGNFPGRFSGRQFSNSRSEMNVSTLELGDSALYLCASTRVSGSAYEQYFGPGTRLTVT.

The J gene is TRBJ2-4, the V gene TRBV4-3; D is perhaps TRBD2 (6 bases). The CDR3 length is 16 residues. Between the trimmed V and J ends, which lost 1 base and 0 bases, there was a span of 10 bases. Germline CDR1 LGHNA, CDR2 YSLEER. CDR3 sequence (DNA): TGCGCCAGCAGCCAAGGGAGCGGGTCAGCCAAAAACATTCAGTACTTC. It is translated as CASSQGSGSAKNIQYF.

CDR3 coding DNA: TGTGCCAGCAGCATGGCGGGAGGGGGCGTTGAGACCCAGTACTTC. Translating gives CASSMAGGGVETQYF. V usage is TRBV9 and J usage is TRBJ2-5, with TRBD2 matching 9 bases. The CDR3 runs to 15 residues. Germline V gives CDR1 SGDLS, CDR2 YYNGEE. Germline trimming cut 4 bases from V and 5 bases from J; bases unmatched to any gene: 9. Complete variable domain (other parts from reference TRBV9 and TRBJ2-5): DSGVTQTPKHLITATGQRVTLRCSPRSGDLSVYWYQQSLDQGLQFLIQYYNGEERAKGNILERFSAQQFPDLHSELNLSSLELGDSALYFCASSMAGGGVETQYFGPGTRLLVL.

J is TRBJ1-5 and V is TRBV5-6, with D uncertain. The germline V gene encodes CDR1 SGHDT and CDR2 YYEEEE. The CDR3 totals 14 residues. V shed 3 bases and J shed 5 bases, with 12 bases lying between them. The CDR3 bases are TGTGCCAGCAGCTATAGGGCGGGGTATCAGCCCCAGCATTTT. Amino acids: CASSYRAGYQPQHF. Variable domain in full (rest from reference TRBV5-6 and TRBJ1-5): DAGVTQSPTHLIKTRGQQVTLRCSPKSGHDTVSWYQQALGQGPQFIFQYYEEEERQRGNFPDRFSGHQFPNYSSELNVNALLLGDSALYLCASSYRAGYQPQHFGDGTRLSIL.

This clone was observed a few times. V is TRBV24-1 and J is TRBJ2-1; 9 bases line up with TRBD1. The CDR3 is made up of 12 amino acids. With 4 bases clipped from V and 12 bases from J, the junction kept 3 bases outside the gene matches. The germline V gene has CDR1 KGHDR and CDR2 SFDVKD. DNA of the CDR3: TGTGCCACCAGTGACGACAGGGGGTGGCAGTTCTTC. Its protein product is CATSDDRGWQFF.

The chain recombines TRBV27 with TRBJ2-3, with 7 bases aligning to TRBD1. The CDR3 runs 15 residues. Looked up from germline, CDR1 is MNHEY and CDR2 is SMNVEV (reference sequence). Trimming cost V 7 bases and J 0 bases; bases outside gene matches: 7. Here the CDR3 DNA reads TGTGCCAGCATCGACAGGGCCGCTAGCACAGATACGCAGTATTTT. Amino acids: CASIDRAASTDTQYF.

V gene TRBV7-2 combines with J gene TRBJ2-5, with TRBD1 matching over 9 bases. CDR3 length: 14 residues. J gave up 4 bases and V 5 bases, and 5 bases lay outside the gene matches. CDR1 and CDR2 from the germline V gene are SGHTA and FQGNSA. CDR3 protein: CASSLQGAVETQYF. The CDR3 DNA follows: TGTGCCAGCAGCCTACAGGGGGCCGTAGAGACCCAGTACTTC.

J is TRBJ2-7 and V is TRBV24-1; TRBD2 agrees at 11 bases. Germline V lookup: CDR1 KGHDR, CDR2 SFDVKD. V lost 3 bases to trimming and J lost 2 bases; unmatched junction nucleotides: 5. The CDR3 has 16 amino acids. DNA of the CDR3: TGTGCCACCAGTGATGCCGGGACTAGCGGACCCTACGAGCAGTACTTC. Translating it yields CATSDAGTSGPYEQYF.

The chain recombines TRBV5-6 with TRBJ2-7; 7 bases line up with TRBD1. The CDR3 spans 13 residues. The germline V gene has CDR1 SGHDT and CDR2 YYEEEE. The junction had 8 bases not matched to a gene; V was cut back by 5 bases and J by 6 bases. CDR3 residues: CASSRGQVFEQYF. DNA of the CDR3: TGTGCCAGCAGTCGCGGACAGGTATTCGAGCAGTACTTC.